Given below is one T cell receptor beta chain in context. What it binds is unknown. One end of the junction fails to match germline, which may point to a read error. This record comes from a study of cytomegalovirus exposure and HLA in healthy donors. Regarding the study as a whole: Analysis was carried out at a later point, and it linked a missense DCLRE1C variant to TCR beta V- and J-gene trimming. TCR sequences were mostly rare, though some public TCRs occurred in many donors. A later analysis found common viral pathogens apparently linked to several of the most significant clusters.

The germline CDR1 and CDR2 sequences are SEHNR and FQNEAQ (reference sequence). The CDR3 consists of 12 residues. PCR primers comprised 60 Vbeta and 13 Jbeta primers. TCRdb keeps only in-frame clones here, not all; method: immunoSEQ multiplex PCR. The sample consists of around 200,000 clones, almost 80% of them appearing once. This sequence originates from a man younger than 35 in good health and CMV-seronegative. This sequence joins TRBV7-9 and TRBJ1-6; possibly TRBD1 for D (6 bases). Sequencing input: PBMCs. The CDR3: CSSSSGVSPLHF. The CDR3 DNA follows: TGTTCCAGCAGCTCAGGGGTTTCACCCCTCCACTTT.